This is a list of T cell receptor beta chains from one sample in a study of STAT5B mutations in CD4+ large granular lymphocyte leukemia. Measured with immunoSEQ multiplex PCR; TCRdb has only the in-frame clones, and not every one. The data hold approximately 30,000 clones, with around 80% observed a single time. The material sequenced was CD4+ T cells from blood buffy coats. The receptor set was obtained from a human donor in good health. Each CDR3 is given with its conserved first and last residue. The order of the fields is D gene, J gene, clone size, V gene, CDR3 protein, CDR3 DNA. The D gene is left open where the match is weak. A clone size is listed for some rows: how often the clone was seen (once, few, many), or a class if it is expanded.

d_gene: -
j_gene: TRBJ2-1
abundance: -
v_gene: TRBV4-3
CDR3aa: CASSQDPPPTPYNEQFF
CDR3nt: TGCGCCAGCAGCCAAGACCCGCCGCCGACTCCTTACAATGAGCAGTTCTTC

d_gene: -
j_gene: TRBJ2-7
abundance: -
v_gene: TRBV6-5
CDR3aa: CASSYARPPGDEQYF
CDR3nt: TGTGCCAGCAGTTACGCGCGTCCCCCCGGCGACGAGCAGTACTTC

d_gene: TRBD1
j_gene: TRBJ1-1
abundance: -
v_gene: TRBV27
CDR3aa: CASSPIPGQLNTEAFF
CDR3nt: TGTGCCAGCTCCCCAATCCCGGGACAGTTGAACACTGAAGCTTTCTTT

d_gene: -
j_gene: TRBJ1-5
abundance: -
v_gene: TRBV2
CDR3aa: CASSIGDPGPQHF
CDR3nt: TGTGCCAGCAGTATAGGGGACCCTGGGCCCCAGCATTTT

d_gene: TRBD1
j_gene: TRBJ1-1
abundance: -
v_gene: TRBV5-6
CDR3aa: CASSLEGANTEAFF
CDR3nt: TGTGCCAGCAGCTTGGAGGGGGCGAACACTGAAGCTTTCTTT

d_gene: -
j_gene: TRBJ1-5
abundance: -
v_gene: TRBV28
CDR3aa: CASSSIQPQHF
CDR3nt: TGTGCCAGCAGTTCCATTCAGCCCCAGCATTTT

d_gene: TRBD2
j_gene: TRBJ2-3
abundance: -
v_gene: TRBV5-6
CDR3aa: CASTKAAGGYTQYF
CDR3nt: TGTGCCAGCACTAAGGCGGCGGGGGGTTATACGCAGTATTTT

d_gene: TRBD2
j_gene: TRBJ2-7
abundance: -
v_gene: TRBV28
CDR3aa: CASSPSLAGKYEQYF
CDR3nt: TGTGCCAGCAGTCCCTCTCTAGCGGGGAAGTACGAGCAGTACTTC

d_gene: -
j_gene: TRBJ2-2
abundance: -
v_gene: TRBV18
CDR3aa: CASSPRVENTGELFF
CDR3nt: TGTGCCAGCTCACCAAGGGTTGAGAACACCGGGGAGCTGTTTTTT

d_gene: -
j_gene: TRBJ2-7
abundance: -
v_gene: TRBV19
CDR3aa: CARKGSPYEQYF
CDR3nt: TGTGCCAGGAAAGGCAGTCCCTACGAGCAGTACTTC

d_gene: -
j_gene: TRBJ1-3
abundance: -
v_gene: TRBV2
CDR3aa: CASSDPYGQLRHTIYF
CDR3nt: TGTGCCAGCAGTGACCCTTATGGACAACTTCGACACACCATATATTTT

d_gene: TRBD2
j_gene: TRBJ2-1
abundance: -
v_gene: TRBV9
CDR3aa: CASSALAGRVDGNEQFF
CDR3nt: TGTGCCAGCAGCGCTTTAGCGGGACGGGTCGATGGCAATGAGCAGTTCTTC

d_gene: -
j_gene: TRBJ2-1
abundance: -
v_gene: TRBV29-1
CDR3aa: CSVEGLFPWEQFF
CDR3nt: TGCAGCGTTGAAGGTTTGTTCCCCTGGGAGCAGTTCTTC

d_gene: TRBD1
j_gene: TRBJ1-4
abundance: -
v_gene: TRBV7-9
CDR3aa: CASSTQGGYGLFF
CDR3nt: TGTGCCAGCAGCACCCAGGGGGGGTACGGACTGTTTTTT

d_gene: -
j_gene: TRBJ2-5
abundance: -
v_gene: TRBV4-3
CDR3aa: CASSQELGGGETQYF
CDR3nt: TGCGCCAGCAGCCAAGAACTGGGCGGTGGGGAGACCCAGTACTTC

d_gene: -
j_gene: TRBJ2-2
abundance: few
v_gene: TRBV30
CDR3aa: CACPRDTGELFF
CDR3nt: TGTGCCTGCCCCAGGGACACCGGGGAGCTGTTTTTT

d_gene: -
j_gene: TRBJ1-1
abundance: few
v_gene: TRBV11-2
CDR3aa: CASSRDSEAFF
CDR3nt: TGTGCCAGCAGCAGGGACTCCGAAGCTTTCTTT

d_gene: TRBD1
j_gene: TRBJ1-5
abundance: -
v_gene: TRBV2
CDR3aa: CASSERDRVHQPQHF
CDR3nt: TGTGCCAGCAGCGAACGGGACAGGGTGCATCAGCCCCAGCATTTT

d_gene: -
j_gene: TRBJ1-1
abundance: -
v_gene: TRBV5-6
CDR3aa: CASSPERVNTEAFF
CDR3nt: TGTGCCAGCAGCCCTGAGAGGGTGAACACTGAAGCTTTCTTT

d_gene: -
j_gene: TRBJ1-1
abundance: few
v_gene: TRBV30
CDR3aa: CAWSGGWTEAFF
CDR3nt: TGTGCCTGGAGCGGGGGTTGGACTGAAGCTTTCTTT

d_gene: -
j_gene: TRBJ2-2
abundance: -
v_gene: TRBV6-5
CDR3aa: CASTGAGLRTGELFF
CDR3nt: TGTGCCAGCACCGGGGCGGGACTCAGGACCGGGGAGCTGTTTTTT

d_gene: TRBD1
j_gene: TRBJ2-6
abundance: -
v_gene: TRBV7-2
CDR3aa: CASSLVGTVASGANVLTF
CDR3nt: TGTGCCAGCAGCTTAGTGGGGACAGTAGCCTCTGGGGCCAACGTCCTGACTTTC

d_gene: TRBD1
j_gene: TRBJ1-4
abundance: -
v_gene: TRBV5-1
CDR3aa: CASRAGTGRDEKLFF
CDR3nt: TGCGCCAGCAGGGCCGGGACAGGGAGGGATGAAAAACTGTTTTTT

d_gene: TRBD2
j_gene: TRBJ2-2
abundance: -
v_gene: TRBV29-1
CDR3aa: CSVVSSGYTGELFF
CDR3nt: TGCAGCGTTGTGTCTAGCGGTTACACCGGGGAGCTGTTTTTT

d_gene: -
j_gene: TRBJ2-1
abundance: -
v_gene: TRBV5-6
CDR3aa: CASSLPTNSYNEQFF
CDR3nt: TGTGCCAGCAGCTTGCCGACAAATAGCTACAATGAGCAGTTCTTC

d_gene: TRBD2
j_gene: TRBJ2-5
abundance: -
v_gene: TRBV5-1
CDR3aa: CASKERGAQETQYF
CDR3nt: TGCGCCAGCAAGGAGCGGGGGGCGCAAGAGACCCAGTACTTC

d_gene: -
j_gene: TRBJ2-3
abundance: -
v_gene: TRBV29-1
CDR3aa: CSSQKGGSTDTQYF
CDR3nt: TGCAGTTCCCAGAAAGGGGGGAGCACAGATACGCAGTATTTT

d_gene: -
j_gene: TRBJ1-5
abundance: -
v_gene: TRBV6-6
CDR3aa: CASSSGRESQPQHF
CDR3nt: TGTGCCAGCAGTTCAGGGAGGGAAAGTCAGCCCCAGCATTTT

d_gene: TRBD1
j_gene: TRBJ1-1
abundance: -
v_gene: TRBV18
CDR3aa: CASSPQGANVGGTEAFF
CDR3nt: TGTGCCAGCTCACCACAGGGGGCAAATGTAGGTGGCACTGAAGCTTTCTTT

d_gene: -
j_gene: TRBJ2-1
abundance: -
v_gene: TRBV30
CDR3aa: CAWSEGTGKNEQFF
CDR3nt: TGTGCCTGGAGTGAGGGGACGGGGAAAAATGAGCAGTTCTTC

d_gene: TRBD1
j_gene: TRBJ1-2
abundance: -
v_gene: TRBV2
CDR3aa: CASRRDSQGGCTF
CDR3nt: TGTGCCAGCAGACGGGACAGCCAGGGGGGCTGCACCTTC

d_gene: -
j_gene: TRBJ2-6
abundance: -
v_gene: TRBV5-4
CDR3aa: CASSPAGGYGANVLTF
CDR3nt: TGTGCCAGCAGCCCCGCTGGGGGGTACGGGGCCAACGTCCTGACTTTC

d_gene: TRBD2
j_gene: TRBJ2-1
abundance: -
v_gene: TRBV9
CDR3aa: CASSVASGGASEQFF
CDR3nt: TGTGCCAGCAGCGTAGCTAGCGGGGGGGCTAGTGAGCAGTTCTTC

d_gene: -
j_gene: TRBJ2-1
abundance: once
v_gene: TRBV25-1
CDR3aa: CASSEYGVGVRLYNEQFF
CDR3nt: TGTGCCAGCAGTGAATACGGGGTTGGCGTCCGCCTATACAATGAGCAGTTCTTC

d_gene: -
j_gene: TRBJ2-7
abundance: -
v_gene: TRBV19
CDR3aa: CASSMYRERDEQYF
CDR3nt: TGTGCCAGTAGTATGTACAGGGAGAGGGACGAGCAGTACTTC

d_gene: -
j_gene: TRBJ2-7
abundance: -
v_gene: TRBV18
CDR3aa: CASSPVGNYEQYF
CDR3nt: TGTGCCAGCTCACCAGTTGGGAACTACGAGCAGTACTTC

d_gene: -
j_gene: TRBJ2-2
abundance: -
v_gene: TRBV6-5
CDR3aa: CASSYLVGGELFF
CDR3nt: TGTGCCAGCAGTTACCTTGTTGGCGGGGAGCTGTTTTTT